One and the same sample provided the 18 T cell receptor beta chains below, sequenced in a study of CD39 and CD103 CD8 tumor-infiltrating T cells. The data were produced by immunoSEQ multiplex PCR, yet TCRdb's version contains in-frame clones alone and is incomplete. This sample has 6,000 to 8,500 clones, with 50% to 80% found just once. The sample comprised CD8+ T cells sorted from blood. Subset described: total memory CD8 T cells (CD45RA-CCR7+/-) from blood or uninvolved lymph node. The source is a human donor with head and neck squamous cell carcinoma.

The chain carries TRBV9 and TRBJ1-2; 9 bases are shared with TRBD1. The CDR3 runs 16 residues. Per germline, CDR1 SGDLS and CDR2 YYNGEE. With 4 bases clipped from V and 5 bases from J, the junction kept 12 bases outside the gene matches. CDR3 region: CASSRGGTGTQYGYTF. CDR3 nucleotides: TGTGCCAGCAGCCGCGGAGGGACAGGGACTCAATATGGCTACACCTTC.

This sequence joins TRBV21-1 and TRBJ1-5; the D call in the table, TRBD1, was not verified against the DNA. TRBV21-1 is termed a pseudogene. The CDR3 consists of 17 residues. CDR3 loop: CASRAVPYAGFNQPQHF. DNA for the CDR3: TGTGCCAGCAGAGCCGTCCCATACGCAGGGTTCAATCAGCCCCAGCATTTT.

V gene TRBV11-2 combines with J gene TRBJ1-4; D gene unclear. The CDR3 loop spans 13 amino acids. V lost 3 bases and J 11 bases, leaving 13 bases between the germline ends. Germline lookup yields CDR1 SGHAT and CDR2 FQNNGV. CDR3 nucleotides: TGTGCCAGCAGCTTTATGGGGAGCCAGAAACTGTTTTTT. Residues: CASSFMGSQKLFF.

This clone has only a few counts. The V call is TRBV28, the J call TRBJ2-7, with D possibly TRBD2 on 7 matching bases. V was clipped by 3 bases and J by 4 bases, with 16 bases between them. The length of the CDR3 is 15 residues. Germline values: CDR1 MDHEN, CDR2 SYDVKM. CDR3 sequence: CASSFGGGRRYEQYF. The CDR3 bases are TGTGCCAGCAGTTTTGGGGGCGGGAGAAGGTACGAGCAGTACTTC. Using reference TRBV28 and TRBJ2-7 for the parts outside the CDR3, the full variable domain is DVKVTQSSRYLVKRTGEKVFLECVQDMDHENMFWYRQDPGLGLRLIYFSYDVKMKEKGDIPEGYSVSREKKERFSLILESASTNQTSMYLCASSFGGGRRYEQYFGPGTRLTVT.

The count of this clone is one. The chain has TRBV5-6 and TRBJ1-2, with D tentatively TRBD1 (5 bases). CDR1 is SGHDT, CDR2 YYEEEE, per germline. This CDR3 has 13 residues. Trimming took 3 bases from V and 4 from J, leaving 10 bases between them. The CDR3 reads CASSSTGVYGYTF. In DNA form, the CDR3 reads TGTGCCAGCAGCTCGACGGGGGTCTATGGCTACACCTTC.

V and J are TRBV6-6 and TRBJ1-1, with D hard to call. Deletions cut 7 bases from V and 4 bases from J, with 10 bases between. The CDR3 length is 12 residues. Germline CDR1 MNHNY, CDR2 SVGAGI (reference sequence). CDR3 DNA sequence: TGTGCCAGCATGGCGGGGATCACTGAAGCTTTCTTT. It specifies CASMAGITEAFF.

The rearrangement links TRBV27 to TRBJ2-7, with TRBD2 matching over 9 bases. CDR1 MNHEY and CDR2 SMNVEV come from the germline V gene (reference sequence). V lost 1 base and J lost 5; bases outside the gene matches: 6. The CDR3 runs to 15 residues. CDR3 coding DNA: TGTGCCAGCAGTTTATGGGGCGGGGGGGCCGACGAGCAGTACTTC. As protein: CASSLWGGGADEQYF.

CDR3 bases: TGCGCCAGCAGCCAAGATGGATTGGGGGACCCATCTGAAGCTTTCTTT. Its protein product is CASSQDGLGDPSEAFF. J is TRBJ1-1 and V is TRBV4-3; possibly TRBD1 for D (5 bases). This CDR3 contains 16 residues. Trimming pared 0 bases from V and 6 bases from J, leaving 17 bases between. Looked up from germline, CDR1 is LGHNA and CDR2 is YSLEER.

The CDR3 DNA reads as TGTGCCAGCAGTAACATGGGCACCGGGGAGCTGTTTTTT. The encoded protein is CASSNMGTGELFF. V usage is TRBV6-5 and J usage is TRBJ2-2, with unresolved D. CDR3 size: 13 residues. The germline V gene has CDR1 MNHEY and CDR2 SVGAGI. V lost 5 bases to trimming and J lost 4 bases, with 8 bases between them.

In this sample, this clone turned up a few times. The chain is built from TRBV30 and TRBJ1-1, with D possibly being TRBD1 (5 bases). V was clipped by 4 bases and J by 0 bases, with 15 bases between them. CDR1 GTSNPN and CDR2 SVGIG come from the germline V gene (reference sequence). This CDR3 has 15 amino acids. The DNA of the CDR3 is TGTGCCTGGACATGGGGGAGTTGGGTGAACACTGAAGCTTTCTTT. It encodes CAWTWGSWVNTEAFF.

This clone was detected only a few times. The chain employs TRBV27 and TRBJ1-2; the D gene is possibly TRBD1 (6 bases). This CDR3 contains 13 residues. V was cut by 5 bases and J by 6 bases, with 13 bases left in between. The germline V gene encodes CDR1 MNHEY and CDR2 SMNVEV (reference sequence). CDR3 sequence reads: CASSPGGANGYTF. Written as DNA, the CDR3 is TGTGCCAGCAGTCCCGGGGGCGCGAATGGCTACACCTTC.

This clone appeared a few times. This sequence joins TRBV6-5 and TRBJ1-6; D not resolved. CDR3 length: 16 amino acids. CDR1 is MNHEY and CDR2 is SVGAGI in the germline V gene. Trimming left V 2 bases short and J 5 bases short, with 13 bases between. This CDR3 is CASSYIWAEDNSPLHF. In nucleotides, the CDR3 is TGTGCCAGCAGTTACATTTGGGCCGAAGATAATTCACCCCTCCACTTT.

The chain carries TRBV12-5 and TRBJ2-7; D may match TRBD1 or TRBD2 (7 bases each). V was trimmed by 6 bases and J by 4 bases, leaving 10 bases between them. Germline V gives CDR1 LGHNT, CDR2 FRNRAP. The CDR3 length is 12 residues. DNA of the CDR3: TGTGCTAGTGGGCAGGGGGGGTACGAGCAGTACTTC. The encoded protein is CASGQGGYEQYF.

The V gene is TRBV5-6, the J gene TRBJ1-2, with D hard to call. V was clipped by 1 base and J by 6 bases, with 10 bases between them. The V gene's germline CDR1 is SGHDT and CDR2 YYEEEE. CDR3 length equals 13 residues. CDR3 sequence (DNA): TGTGCCAGCAGCTTGTGGTTGGGAGATGGCTACACCTTC. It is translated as CASSLWLGDGYTF.

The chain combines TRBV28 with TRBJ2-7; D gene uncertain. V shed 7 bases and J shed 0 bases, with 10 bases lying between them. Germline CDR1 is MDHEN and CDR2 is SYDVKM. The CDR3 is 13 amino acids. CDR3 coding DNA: TGTGCCAGCAAACCGGAATCCTCCTACGAGCAGTACTTC. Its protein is CASKPESSYEQYF.

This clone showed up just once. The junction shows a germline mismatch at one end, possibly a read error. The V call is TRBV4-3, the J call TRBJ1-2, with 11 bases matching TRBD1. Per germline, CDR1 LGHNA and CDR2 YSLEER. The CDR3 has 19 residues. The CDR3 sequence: CAGSQWHRDRGGVEDGYTF. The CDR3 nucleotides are TGCGCCGGCAGCCAGTGGCATCGGGACAGGGGGGGCGTTGAGGATGGCTACACCTTC.

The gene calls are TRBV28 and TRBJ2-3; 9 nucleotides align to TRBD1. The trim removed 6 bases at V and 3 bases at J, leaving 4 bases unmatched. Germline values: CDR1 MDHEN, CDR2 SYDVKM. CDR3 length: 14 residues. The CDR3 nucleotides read TGTGCCAGCAGCCGGGACAGGGTTACAGATACGCAGTATTTT. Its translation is CASSRDRVTDTQYF.

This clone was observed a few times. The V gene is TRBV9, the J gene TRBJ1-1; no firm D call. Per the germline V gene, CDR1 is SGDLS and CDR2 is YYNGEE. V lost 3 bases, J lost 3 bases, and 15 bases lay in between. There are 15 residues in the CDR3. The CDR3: CASSAVWRVDTEAFF. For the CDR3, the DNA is TGTGCCAGCAGCGCCGTATGGAGGGTGGACACTGAAGCTTTCTTT.